In its sample, the clone carrying this T cell receptor (beta chain) was seen a few times. The antigen is undetermined. Together with a sample-barcoded 5' primer, a J-beta primer mix was included in a second PCR lasting about 6 to 11 cycles. TCRdb re-analysed the 5' RACE reads in MiXCR, keeping a single row per CDR3 protein. The sample includes hundreds of thousands of distinct CDR3 sequences, 55% to 75% of them seen just once. V lost 5 bases, J lost 0 bases, and 17 bases lay in between. Germline CDR1 is PRHDT and CDR2 is FYEKMQ (reference sequence). The length of the CDR3 is 18 residues. The data stem from a study of blood T cells in healthy people across ages. Findings and limits, study-wide: It was not possible, with unsorted PBMCs, to conclusively compare naive and antigen-experienced cells.

The chain joins TRBV13 to TRBJ2-6; possible D gene TRBD1, 6 bases. The TCR originated in a man aged 30 to 39 in good health. The sample comprised blood. The CDR3 coding sequence is TGTGCCAGCAGCCCTAGGACAGAGCGGACCTCTGGGGCCAACGTCCTGACTTTC. Amino acids: CASSPRTERTSGANVLTF.